This T cell receptor beta chain was sequenced in a study of early T cells in non-severe SARS-CoV-2 infection. Study information: The sequenced material was bulk RNA from unsorted whole blood, and its chains were unpaired.

The study's findings and limits: CD4 and private specificities were missed by VDJdb matching, which favored anti-spike CD8 responses.

V shed 4 bases and J shed 9 bases, with 17 bases lying between them. The CDR3 has 13 residues. Germline values: CDR1 DFQATT, CDR2 SNEGSKA (reference sequence). With respect to this clonotype: What it recognizes is unknown.

The TCR library protocol attached unique molecular identifiers to the individual cDNA molecules. MiXCR, run by TCRdb on the 5' RACE reads, gives a single entry per CDR3 protein. The sample contains approximately 75,000 distinct CDR3 sequences, 4.6% of which appear only once. V usage is TRBV20-1 and J usage is TRBJ2-3; perhaps TRBD2 as D (6 bases). Sequenced here: whole blood, sampled at baseline. This TCR was sampled from an adult who was a healthcare worker with PCR-confirmed SARS-CoV-2 infection or an uninfected control (not recorded which). The donor label of this sample is uncertain. The CDR3 protein is CSATEGYGGTQYF. The CDR3 DNA reads TGCAGTGCTACCGAGGGCTACGGGGGAACGCAGTATTTT.